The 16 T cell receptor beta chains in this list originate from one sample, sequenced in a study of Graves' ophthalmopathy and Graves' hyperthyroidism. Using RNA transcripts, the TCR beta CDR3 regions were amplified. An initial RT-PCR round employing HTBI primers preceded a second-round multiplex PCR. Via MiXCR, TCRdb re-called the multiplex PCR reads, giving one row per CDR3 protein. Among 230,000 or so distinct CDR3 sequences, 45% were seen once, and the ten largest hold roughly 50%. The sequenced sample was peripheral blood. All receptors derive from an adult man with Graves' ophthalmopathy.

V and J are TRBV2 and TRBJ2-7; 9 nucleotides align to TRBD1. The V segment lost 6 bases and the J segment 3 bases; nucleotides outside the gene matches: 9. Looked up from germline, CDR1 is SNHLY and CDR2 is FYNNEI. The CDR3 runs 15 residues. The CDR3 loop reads CASSLGGQGYYEQYF. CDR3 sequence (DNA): TGTGCCAGCAGCTTAGGGGGACAGGGATACTACGAGCAGTACTTC.

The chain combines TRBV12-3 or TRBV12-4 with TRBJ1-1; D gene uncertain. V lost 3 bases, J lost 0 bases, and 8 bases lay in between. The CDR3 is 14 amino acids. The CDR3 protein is CASSFQALNTEAFF. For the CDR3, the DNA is TGTGCCAGCAGTTTTCAGGCGCTGAACACTGAAGCTTTCTTT.

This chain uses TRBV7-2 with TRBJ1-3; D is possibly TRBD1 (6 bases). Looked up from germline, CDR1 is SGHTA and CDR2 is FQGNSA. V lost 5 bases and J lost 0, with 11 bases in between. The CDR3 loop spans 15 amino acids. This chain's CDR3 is CASSQRGASGNTIYF. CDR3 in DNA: TGTGCCAGCAGCCAACGGGGGGCCTCTGGAAACACCATATATTTT.

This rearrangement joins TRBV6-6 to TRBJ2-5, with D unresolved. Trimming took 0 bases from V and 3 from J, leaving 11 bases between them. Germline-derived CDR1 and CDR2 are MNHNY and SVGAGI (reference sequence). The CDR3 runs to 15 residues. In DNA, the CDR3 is TGTGCCAGCAGTTACTCAGCAGGAACGGAAGAGACCCAGTACTTC. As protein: CASSYSAGTEETQYF.

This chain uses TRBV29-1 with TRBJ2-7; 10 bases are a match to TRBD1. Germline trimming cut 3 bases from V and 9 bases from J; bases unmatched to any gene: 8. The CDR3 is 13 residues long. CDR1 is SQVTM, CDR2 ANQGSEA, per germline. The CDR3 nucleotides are TGCAGCGTTGAGTTGGACAGGGGGAATGCGCAGTACTTC. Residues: CSVELDRGNAQYF.

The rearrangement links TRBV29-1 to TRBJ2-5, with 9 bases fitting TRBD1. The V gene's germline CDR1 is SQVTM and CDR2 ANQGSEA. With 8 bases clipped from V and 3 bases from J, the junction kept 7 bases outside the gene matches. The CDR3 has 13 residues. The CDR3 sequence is CSLLGQGEETQYF. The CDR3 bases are TGCAGCTTGTTGGGACAGGGAGAAGAGACCCAGTACTTC.

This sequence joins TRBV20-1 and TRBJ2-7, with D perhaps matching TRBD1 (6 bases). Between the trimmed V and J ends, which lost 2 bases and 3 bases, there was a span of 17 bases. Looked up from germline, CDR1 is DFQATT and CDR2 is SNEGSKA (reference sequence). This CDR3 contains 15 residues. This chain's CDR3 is CSARPRTDTLYEQYF. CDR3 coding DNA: TGCAGTGCTAGACCCCGGACAGATACACTCTACGAGCAGTACTTC.

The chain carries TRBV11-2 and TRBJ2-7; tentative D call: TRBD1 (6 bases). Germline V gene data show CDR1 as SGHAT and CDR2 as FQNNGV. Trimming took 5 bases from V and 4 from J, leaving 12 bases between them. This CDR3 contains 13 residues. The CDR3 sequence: CASSLETGYEQYF. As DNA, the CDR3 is TGTGCCAGCAGCCTGGAGACAGGATACGAGCAGTACTTC. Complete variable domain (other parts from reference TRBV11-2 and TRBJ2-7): EAGVAQSPRYKIIEKRQSVAFWCNPISGHATLYWYQQILGQGPKLLIQFQNNGVVDDSQLPKDRFSAERLKGVDSTLKIQPAKLEDSAVYLCASSLETGYEQYFGPGTRLTVT.

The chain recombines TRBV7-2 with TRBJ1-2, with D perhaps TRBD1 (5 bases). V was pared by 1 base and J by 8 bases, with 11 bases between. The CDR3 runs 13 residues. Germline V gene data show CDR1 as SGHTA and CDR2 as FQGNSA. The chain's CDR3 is CASSLVAGVGYTF. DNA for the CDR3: TGTGCCAGCAGCTTAGTCGCGGGGGTCGGCTACACCTTC.

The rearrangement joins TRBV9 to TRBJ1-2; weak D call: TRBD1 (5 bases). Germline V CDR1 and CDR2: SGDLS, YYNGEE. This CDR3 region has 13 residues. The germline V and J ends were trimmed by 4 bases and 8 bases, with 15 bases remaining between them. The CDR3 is CASSPRTFGGYTF. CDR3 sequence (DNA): TGTGCCAGCAGCCCCCGGACATTTGGAGGCTACACCTTC.

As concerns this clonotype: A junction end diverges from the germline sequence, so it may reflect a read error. In nucleotides, the CDR3 is TGTGCCAGCAGCCGACCCGAGGAGGGGGCGCGCCCCTTC. It translates to CASSRPEEGARPF. V and J are TRBV7-9 and TRBJ1-2; 7 bases line up with TRBD1. The CDR3 is made up of 13 amino acids. Germline V gene data show CDR1 as SEHNR and CDR2 as FQNEAQ (reference sequence). Filled out from reference TRBV7-9 and TRBJ1-2, the complete variable domain reads DTGVSQNPRHKITKRGQNVTFRCDPISEHNRLYWYRQTLGQGPEFLTYFQNEAQLEKSRLLSDRFSAERPKGSFSTLEIQRTEQGDSAMYLCASSRPEEGARPFGSGTRLTVV.

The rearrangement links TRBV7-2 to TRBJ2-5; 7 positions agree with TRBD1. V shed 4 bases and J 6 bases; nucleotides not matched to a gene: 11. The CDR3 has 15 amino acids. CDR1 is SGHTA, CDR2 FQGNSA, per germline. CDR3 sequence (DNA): TGTGCCAGCAGCTCCTCGAGACAGGGTGGGCAGACCCAGTACTTC. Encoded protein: CASSSSRQGGQTQYF.

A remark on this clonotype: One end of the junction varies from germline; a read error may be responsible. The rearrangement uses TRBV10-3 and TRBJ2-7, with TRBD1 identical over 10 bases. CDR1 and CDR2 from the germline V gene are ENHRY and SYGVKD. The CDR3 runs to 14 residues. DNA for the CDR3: TGTGCCAGCAGTGGCCGGGACAGGGGATTCGAGCAGTACTTC. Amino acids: CASSGRDRGFEQYF.

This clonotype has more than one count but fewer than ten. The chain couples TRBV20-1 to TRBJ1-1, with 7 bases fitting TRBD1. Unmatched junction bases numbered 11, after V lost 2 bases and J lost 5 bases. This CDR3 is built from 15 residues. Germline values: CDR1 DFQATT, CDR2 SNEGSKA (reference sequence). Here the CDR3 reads CSARRFPGGLTEAFF. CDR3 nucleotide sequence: TGCAGTGCTAGACGTTTTCCAGGGGGATTAACTGAAGCTTTCTTT.

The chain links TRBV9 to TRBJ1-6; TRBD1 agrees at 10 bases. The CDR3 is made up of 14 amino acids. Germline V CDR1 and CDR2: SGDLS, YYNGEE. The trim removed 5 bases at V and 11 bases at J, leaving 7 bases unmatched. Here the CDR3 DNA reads TGTGCCAGCAGTTACATGGGACAGGGGACACCCCTCCACTTT. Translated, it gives CASSYMGQGTPLHF.

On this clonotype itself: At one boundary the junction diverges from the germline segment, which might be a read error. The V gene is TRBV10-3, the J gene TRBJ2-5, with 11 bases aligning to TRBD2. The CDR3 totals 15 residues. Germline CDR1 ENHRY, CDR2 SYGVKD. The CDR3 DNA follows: TGTGCCAGCAGTGTATTAACTAGCGGGAGTACTCCCCAGTACTTC. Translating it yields CASSVLTSGSTPQYF.